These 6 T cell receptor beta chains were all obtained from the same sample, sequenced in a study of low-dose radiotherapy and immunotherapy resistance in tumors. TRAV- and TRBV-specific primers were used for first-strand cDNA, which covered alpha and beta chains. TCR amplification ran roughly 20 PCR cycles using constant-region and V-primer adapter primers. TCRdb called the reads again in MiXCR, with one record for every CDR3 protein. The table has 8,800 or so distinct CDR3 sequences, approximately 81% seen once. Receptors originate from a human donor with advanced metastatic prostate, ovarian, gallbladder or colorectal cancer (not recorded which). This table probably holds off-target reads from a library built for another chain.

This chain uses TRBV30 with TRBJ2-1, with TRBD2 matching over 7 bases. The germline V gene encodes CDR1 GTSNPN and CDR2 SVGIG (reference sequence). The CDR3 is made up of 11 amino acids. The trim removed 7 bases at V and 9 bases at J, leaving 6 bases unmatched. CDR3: CAYTSASEQFF. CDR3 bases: TGTGCCTATACTAGCGCGAGTGAGCAGTTCTTC. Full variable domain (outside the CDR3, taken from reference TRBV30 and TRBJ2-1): SQTIHQWPATLVQPVGSPLSLECTVEGTSNPNLYWYRQAAGRGLQLLFYSVGIGQISSEVPQNLSASRPQDRQFILSSKKLLLSDSGFYLCAYTSASEQFFGPGTRLTVL.

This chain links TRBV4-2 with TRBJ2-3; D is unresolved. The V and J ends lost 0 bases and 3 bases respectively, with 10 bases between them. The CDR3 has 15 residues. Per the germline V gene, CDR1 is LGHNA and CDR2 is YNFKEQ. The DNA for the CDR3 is TGTGCCAGCAGCCAAGAGATAACAGTAACAGATACGCAGTATTTT. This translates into CASSQEITVTDTQYF.

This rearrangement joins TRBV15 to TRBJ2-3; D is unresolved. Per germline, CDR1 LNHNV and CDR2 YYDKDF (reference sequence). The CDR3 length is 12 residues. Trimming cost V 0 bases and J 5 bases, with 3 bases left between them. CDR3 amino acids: CATSRDGDTQYF. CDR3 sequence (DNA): TGTGCCACCAGCAGAGACGGAGATACGCAGTATTTT.

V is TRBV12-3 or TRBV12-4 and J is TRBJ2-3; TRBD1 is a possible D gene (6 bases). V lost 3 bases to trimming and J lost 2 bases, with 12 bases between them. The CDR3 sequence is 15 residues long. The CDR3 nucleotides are TGTGCCAGCAGTTTTTTTAACAGGGACACAGATACGCAGTATTTT. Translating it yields CASSFFNRDTDTQYF.

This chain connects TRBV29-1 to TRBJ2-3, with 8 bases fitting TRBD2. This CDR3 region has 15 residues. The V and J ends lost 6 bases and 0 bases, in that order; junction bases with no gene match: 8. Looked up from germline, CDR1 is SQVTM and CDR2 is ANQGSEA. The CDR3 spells CSVGGASGSTDTQYF. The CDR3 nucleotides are TGCAGCGTCGGAGGGGCTAGCGGGAGCACAGATACGCAGTATTTT.

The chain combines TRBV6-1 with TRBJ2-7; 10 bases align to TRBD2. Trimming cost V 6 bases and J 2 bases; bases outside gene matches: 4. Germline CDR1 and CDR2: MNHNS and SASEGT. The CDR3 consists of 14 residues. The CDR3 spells CASSSGTSAYEQYF. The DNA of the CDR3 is TGTGCCAGCAGCTCCGGGACTAGCGCCTACGAGCAGTACTTC.